The following is a TCR beta chain sequence with its context. Its antigen is still unknown. The germline gene is not matched at one end of the junction; a read error may be the cause. The identical CDR3 is also encoded by other nucleotide sequences in the sample. This CDR3 spans 14 amino acids. CDR1 and CDR2 (germline): GTSNPN, SVGIG (reference sequence). This entry belongs to a study of CD4+ T cells in melanoma. Study-wide results and limits: A reported correlation linked neoantigen-specific CD4+ T cells to CD8+, macrophage and B cell function.

Sequencing used immunoSEQ multiplex PCR; TCRdb keeps in-frame clones, though not all of them. Of some 21,000 clones in the sample, around 80% were seen once. The genes are TRBV30 and TRBJ1-4; no clear D gene. This sequence originates from a human donor with melanoma. Sequencing was done on a sample of cells from a culture (not recorded whether cultured in vitro). The CDR3 reads CAWSGVLNNEKLFF. The CDR3 bases are TGTGCCTGGAGTGGGGTGCTTAATAATGAAAAATTGTTTTTT.